This T cell receptor (beta chain) was sequenced in a study of neurological immune-mediated disorders. TCRdb fed the 5' RACE reads into MiXCR, producing one record per CDR3 protein. The table has fewer than 85,000 distinct CDR3 sequences, roughly a sixth seen once. This clonotype was observed a few times. Germline V gene data show CDR1 as SGHVS and CDR2 as FNYEAQ. The CDR3 is made up of 16 amino acids. The V gene lost 1 base and the J gene lost 1 base, with 14 bases spanning the gap. The V gene is TRBV7-6, the J gene TRBJ2-7, with a tentative D call TRBD2 (5 bases). The clonotype originates from a woman in her thirties or forties in good health. Sequences were obtained from PBMCs. The DNA of the CDR3 is TGTGCCAGCAGCTTAGTCTCGCGGCGAGGGTCCTACGAGCAGTACTTC. It translates to CASSLVSRRGSYEQYF.